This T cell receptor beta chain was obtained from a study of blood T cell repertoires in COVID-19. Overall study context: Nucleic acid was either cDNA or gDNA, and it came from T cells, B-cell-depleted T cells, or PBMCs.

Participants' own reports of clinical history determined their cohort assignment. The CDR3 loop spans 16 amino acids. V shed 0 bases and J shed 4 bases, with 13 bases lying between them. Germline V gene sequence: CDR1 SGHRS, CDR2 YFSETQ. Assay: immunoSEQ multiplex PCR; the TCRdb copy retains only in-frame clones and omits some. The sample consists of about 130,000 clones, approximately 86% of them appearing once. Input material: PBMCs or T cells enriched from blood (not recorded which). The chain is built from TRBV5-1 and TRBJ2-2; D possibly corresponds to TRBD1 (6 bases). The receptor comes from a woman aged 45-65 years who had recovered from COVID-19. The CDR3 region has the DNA TGCGCCAGCAGCTTGGGTCTGGGGGCAGGCACCGGGGAGCTGTTTTTT. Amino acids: CASSLGLGAGTGELFF.